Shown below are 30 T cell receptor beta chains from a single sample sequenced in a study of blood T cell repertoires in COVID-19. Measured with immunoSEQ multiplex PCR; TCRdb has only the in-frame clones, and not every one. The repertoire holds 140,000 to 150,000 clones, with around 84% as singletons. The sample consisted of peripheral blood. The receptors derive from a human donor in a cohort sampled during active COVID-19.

CDR3 in DNA: TGTGCCAGCAGCCGGGACAGAGAGAAGGGCTACACCTTC. The encoded protein is CASSRDREKGYTF. The gene calls are TRBV2 and TRBJ1-2, with 7 bases identical to TRBD1. The CDR3 totals 13 residues. CDR1 and CDR2 from the germline V gene are SNHLY and FYNNEI. The V gene end was trimmed by 6 bases and the J gene end by 8 bases; junction bases not matched to a gene: 9.

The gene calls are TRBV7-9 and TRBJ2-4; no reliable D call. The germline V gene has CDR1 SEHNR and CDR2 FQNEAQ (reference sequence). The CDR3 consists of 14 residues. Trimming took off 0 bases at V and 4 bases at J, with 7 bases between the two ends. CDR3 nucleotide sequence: TGTGCCAGCAGCTTAGCCAGTCTGAAAAACATTCAGTACTTC. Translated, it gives CASSLASLKNIQYF.

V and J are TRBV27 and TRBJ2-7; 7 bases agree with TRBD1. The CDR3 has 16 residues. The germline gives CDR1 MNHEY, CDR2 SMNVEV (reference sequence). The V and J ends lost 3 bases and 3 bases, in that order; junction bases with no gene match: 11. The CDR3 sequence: CASSLYGAGGFYEQYF. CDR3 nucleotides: TGTGCCAGCAGTTTGTATGGGGCAGGGGGTTTCTACGAGCAGTACTTC.

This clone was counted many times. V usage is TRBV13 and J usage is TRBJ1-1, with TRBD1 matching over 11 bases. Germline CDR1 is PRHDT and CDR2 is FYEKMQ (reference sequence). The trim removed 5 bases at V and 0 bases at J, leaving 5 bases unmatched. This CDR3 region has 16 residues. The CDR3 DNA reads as TGTGCCAGCAGCCTCGGGACAGGGGGACTGAACACTGAAGCTTTCTTT. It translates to CASSLGTGGLNTEAFF.

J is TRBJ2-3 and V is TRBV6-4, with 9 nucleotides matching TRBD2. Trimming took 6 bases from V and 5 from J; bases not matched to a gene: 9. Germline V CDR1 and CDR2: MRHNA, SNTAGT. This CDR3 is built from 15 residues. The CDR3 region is CASRRSGGSGDTQYF. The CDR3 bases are TGTGCCAGCAGAAGGAGCGGGGGGTCGGGAGATACGCAGTATTTT.

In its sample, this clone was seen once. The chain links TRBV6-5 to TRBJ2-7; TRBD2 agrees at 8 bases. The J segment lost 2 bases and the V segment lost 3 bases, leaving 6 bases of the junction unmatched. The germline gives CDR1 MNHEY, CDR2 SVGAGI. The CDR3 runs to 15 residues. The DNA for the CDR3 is TGTGCCAGCAGTTATCTAGCGGGCCGAGCCTACGAGCAGTACTTC. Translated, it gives CASSYLAGRAYEQYF.

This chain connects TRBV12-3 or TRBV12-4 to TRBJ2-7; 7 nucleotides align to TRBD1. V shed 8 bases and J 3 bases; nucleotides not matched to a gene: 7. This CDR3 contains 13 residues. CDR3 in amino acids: CASGGQPIYEQYF. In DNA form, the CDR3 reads TGTGCCAGCGGGGGACAGCCTATCTACGAGCAGTACTTC.

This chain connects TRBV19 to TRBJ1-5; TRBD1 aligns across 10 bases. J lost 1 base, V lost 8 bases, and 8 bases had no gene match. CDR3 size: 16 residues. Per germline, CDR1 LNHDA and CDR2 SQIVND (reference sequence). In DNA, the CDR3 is TGTGCCAGTCGGGACAGGGGAGGAGTGAGCAATCAGCCCCAGCATTTT. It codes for CASRDRGGVSNQPQHF.

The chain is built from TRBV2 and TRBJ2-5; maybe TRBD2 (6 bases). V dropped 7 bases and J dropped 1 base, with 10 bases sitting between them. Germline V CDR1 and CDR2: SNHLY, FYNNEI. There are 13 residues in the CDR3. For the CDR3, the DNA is TGTGCCAGCAATGGGGACTCCCAAGAGACCCAGTACTTC. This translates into CASNGDSQETQYF.

The CDR3 DNA sequence: TGTGCCAGCAGCCATGGGACATCCCCGTTCCAGTACTTC. Its protein product is CASSHGTSPFQYF. The V gene is TRBV7-9, the J gene TRBJ2-7, with D possibly being TRBD1 (6 bases). The CDR3 has 13 residues. Trimming removed 5 bases at V and 10 bases at J, with 18 bases between. CDR1 SEHNR and CDR2 FQNEAQ come from the germline V gene (reference sequence). Looking up the rest from reference TRBV7-9 and TRBJ2-7 gives the full variable domain: DTGVSQNPRHKITKRGQNVTFRCDPISEHNRLYWYRQTLGQGPEFLTYFQNEAQLEKSRLLSDRFSAERPKGSFSTLEIQRTEQGDSAMYLCASSHGTSPFQYFGPGTRLTVT.

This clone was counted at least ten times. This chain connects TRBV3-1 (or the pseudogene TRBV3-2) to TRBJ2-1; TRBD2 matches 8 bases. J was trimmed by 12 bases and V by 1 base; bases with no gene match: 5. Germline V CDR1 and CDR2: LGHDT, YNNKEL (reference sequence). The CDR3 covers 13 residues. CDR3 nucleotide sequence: TGTGCCAGCAGCCAAGTACTAGCGGCGTTGCAGTTCTTC. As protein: CASSQVLAALQFF.

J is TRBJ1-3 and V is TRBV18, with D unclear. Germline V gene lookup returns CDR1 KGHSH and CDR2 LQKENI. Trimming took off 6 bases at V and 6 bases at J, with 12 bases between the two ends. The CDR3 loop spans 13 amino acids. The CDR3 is CASSTTMVNTIYF. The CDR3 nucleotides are TGTGCCAGCTCCACGACAATGGTAAACACCATATATTTT. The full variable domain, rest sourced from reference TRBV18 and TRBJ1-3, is NAGVMQNPRHLVRRRGQEARLRCSPMKGHSHVYWYRQLPEEGLKFMVYLQKENIIDESGMPKERFSAEFPKEGPSILRIQQVVRGDSAAYFCASSTTMVNTIYFGEGSWLTVV.

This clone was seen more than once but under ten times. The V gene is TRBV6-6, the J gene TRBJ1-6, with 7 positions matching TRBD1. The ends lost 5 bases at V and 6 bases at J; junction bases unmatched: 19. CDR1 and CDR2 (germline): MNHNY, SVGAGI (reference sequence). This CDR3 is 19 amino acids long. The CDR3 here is CASSHRDSWGLRGNSPLHF. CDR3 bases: TGTGCCAGCAGTCACAGGGACAGTTGGGGGTTACGTGGTAATTCACCCCTCCACTTT.

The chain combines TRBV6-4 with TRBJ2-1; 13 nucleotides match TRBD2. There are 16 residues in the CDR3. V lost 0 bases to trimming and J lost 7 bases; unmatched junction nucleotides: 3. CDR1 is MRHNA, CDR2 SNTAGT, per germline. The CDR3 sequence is CASSDSTSGGQNEQFF. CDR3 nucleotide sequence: TGTGCCAGCAGTGACTCGACTAGCGGGGGGCAAAATGAGCAGTTCTTC.

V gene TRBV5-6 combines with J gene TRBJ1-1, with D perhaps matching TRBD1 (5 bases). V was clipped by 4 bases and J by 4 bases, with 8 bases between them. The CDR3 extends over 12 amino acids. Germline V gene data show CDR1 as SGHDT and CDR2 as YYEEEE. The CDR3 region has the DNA TGTGCCAGCAGCCTAGACAGCACTGAAGCTTTCTTT. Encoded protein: CASSLDSTEAFF.

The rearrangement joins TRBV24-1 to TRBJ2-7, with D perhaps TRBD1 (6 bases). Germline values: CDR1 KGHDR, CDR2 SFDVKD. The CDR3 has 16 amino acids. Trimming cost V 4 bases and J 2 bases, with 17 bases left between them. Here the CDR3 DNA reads TGTGCCACCAGTGAAGCAGGTCAGGGGAGCCCCTACGAGCAGTACTTC. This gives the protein CATSEAGQGSPYEQYF.

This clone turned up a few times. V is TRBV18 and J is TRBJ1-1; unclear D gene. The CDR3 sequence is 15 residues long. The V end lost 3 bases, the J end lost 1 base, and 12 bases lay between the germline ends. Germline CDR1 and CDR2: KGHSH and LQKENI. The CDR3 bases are TGTGCCAGCTCACCGACGAACAGACCGAACACTGAAGCTTTCTTT. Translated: CASSPTNRPNTEAFF.

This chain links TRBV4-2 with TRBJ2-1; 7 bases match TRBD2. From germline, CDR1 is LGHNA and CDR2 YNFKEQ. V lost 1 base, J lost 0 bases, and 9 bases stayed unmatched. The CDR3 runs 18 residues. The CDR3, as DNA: TGTGCCAGCAGCCAAGTAGTCTGGACTAGGGGCTCCTACAATGAGCAGTTCTTC. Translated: CASSQVVWTRGSYNEQFF.

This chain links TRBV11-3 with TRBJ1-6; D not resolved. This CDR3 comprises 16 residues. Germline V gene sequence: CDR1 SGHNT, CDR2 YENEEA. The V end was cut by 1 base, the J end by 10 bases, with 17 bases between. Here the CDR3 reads CASSLGAPTVKSPLHF. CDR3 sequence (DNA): TGTGCCAGCAGCTTAGGTGCACCAACGGTGAAGTCACCCCTCCACTTT.

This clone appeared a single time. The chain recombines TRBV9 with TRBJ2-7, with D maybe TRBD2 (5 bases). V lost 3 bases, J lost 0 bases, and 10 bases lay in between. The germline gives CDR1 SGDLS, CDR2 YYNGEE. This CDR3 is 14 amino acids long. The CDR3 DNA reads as TGTGCCAGCAGCGCCGAGGGTAGCTCCTACGAGCAGTACTTC. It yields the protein CASSAEGSSYEQYF.

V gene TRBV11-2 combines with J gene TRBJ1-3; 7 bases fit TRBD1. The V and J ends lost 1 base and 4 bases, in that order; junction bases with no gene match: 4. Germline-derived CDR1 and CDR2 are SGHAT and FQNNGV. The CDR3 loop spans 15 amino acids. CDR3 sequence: CASSLGDSPGNTIYF. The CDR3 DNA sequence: TGTGCCAGCAGCTTAGGGGACAGTCCCGGAAACACCATATATTTT.

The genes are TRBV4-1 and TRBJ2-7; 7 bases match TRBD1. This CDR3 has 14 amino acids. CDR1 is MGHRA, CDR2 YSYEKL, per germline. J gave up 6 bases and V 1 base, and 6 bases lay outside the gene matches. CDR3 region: CASSQVGTASEQYF. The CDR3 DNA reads TGCGCCAGCAGCCAAGTAGGGACAGCGAGCGAGCAGTACTTC.

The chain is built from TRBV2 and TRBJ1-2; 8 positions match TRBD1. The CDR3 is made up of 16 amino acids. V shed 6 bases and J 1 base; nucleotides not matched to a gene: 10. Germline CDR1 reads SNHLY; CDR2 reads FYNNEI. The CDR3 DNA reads TGTGCCAGCAGGGAACCGGGACAGGCTTATAACTATGGCTACACCTTC. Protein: CASREPGQAYNYGYTF.

In DNA, the CDR3 is TGTGCCAGCAGCTTGGGAGAGGGCTATGGCTACACCTTC. The encoded protein is CASSLGEGYGYTF. The chain uses TRBV5-5 and TRBJ1-2; D gene unclear. The CDR3 covers 13 residues. Germline V gene sequence: CDR1 SGHKS, CDR2 YYEKEE (reference sequence). Between the trimmed V and J ends, which lost 0 bases and 4 bases, there was a span of 7 bases.

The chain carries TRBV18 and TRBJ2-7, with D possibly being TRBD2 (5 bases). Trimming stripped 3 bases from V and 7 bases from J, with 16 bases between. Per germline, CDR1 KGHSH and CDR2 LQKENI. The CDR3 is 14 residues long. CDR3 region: CASSPPTGMEEQYF. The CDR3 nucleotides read TGTGCCAGCTCACCCCCGACCGGGATGGAGGAGCAGTACTTC.

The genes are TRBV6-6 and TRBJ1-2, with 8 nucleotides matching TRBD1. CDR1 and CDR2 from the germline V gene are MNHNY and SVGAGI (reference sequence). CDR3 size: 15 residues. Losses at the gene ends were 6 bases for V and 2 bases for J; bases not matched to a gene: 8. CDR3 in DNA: TGTGCCAGCAGGGGAGAAGGGACAGGCAACTATGGCTACACCTTC. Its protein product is CASRGEGTGNYGYTF.

The CDR3 is CASSYSRDRANYGYTF. CDR3 nucleotide sequence: TGTGCCAGCAGTTACTCCCGGGACAGGGCGAACTATGGCTACACCTTC. The chain is built from TRBV6-2 or TRBV6-3 and TRBJ1-2; 9 bases are a match to TRBD1. The CDR3 spans 16 residues. The trim removed 0 bases at V and 2 bases at J, leaving 4 bases unmatched. Germline CDR1 and CDR2: MNHEY and SVGEGT.

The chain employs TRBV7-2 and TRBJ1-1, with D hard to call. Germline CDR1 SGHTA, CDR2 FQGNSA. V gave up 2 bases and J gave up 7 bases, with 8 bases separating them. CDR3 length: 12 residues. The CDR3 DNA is TGTGCCAGCAGCTTAAATTCGGGTGAAGCTTTCTTT. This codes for CASSLNSGEAFF. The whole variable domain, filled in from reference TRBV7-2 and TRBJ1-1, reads GAGVSQSPSNKVTEKGKDVELRCDPISGHTALYWYRQSLGQGLEFLIYFQGNSAPDKSGLPSDRFSAERTGGSVSTLTIQRTQQEDSAVYLCASSLNSGEAFFGQGTRLTVV.

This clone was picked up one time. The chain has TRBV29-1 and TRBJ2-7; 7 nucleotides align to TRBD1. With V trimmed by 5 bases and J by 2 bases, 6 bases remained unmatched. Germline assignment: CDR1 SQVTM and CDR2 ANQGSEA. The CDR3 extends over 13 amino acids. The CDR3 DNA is TGCAGCGTTTCTGAAAGGGGGCCCTACGAGCAGTACTTC. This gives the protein CSVSERGPYEQYF.

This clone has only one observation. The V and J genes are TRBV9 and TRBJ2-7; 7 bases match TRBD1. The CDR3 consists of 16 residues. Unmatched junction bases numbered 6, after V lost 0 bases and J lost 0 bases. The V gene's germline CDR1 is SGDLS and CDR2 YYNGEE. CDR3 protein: CASSVGDQGVSYEQYF. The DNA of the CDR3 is TGTGCCAGCAGCGTAGGAGACCAGGGGGTCTCCTACGAGCAGTACTTC. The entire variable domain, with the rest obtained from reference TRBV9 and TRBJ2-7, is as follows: DSGVTQTPKHLITATGQRVTLRCSPRSGDLSVYWYQQSLDQGLQFLIQYYNGEERAKGNILERFSAQQFPDLHSELNLSSLELGDSALYFCASSVGDQGVSYEQYFGPGTRLTVT.